The 23 T cell receptor beta chains below were found in one sample sequenced in a study of T cell responses to AZD1222 COVID-19 vaccine. Method: immunoSEQ multiplex PCR; TCRdb's copy keeps in-frame clones and lacks some. Of 150,000 or so clones in the sample, 85% to 90% were seen once. The sequencing used peripheral blood, collected on day 0 of AZD1222 vaccination. The receptors were sampled from an adult in good health.

The V call is TRBV29-1, the J call TRBJ2-3; D may be TRBD1 or TRBD2 (7 bases each). V gave up 5 bases and J gave up 2 bases, with 23 bases separating them. The germline gives CDR1 SQVTM, CDR2 ANQGSEA. The CDR3 runs to 17 residues. CDR3 in amino acids: CSVSGGGLAALTDTQYF. CDR3 coding DNA: TGCAGCGTTTCAGGGGGAGGGCTAGCGGCCCTCACAGATACGCAGTATTTT.

The chain has TRBV12-3 or TRBV12-4 and TRBJ1-2, with D hard to call. The CDR3 contains 11 residues. V lost 6 bases and J lost 5, with 7 bases in between. The CDR3 spells CASRQQYGYTF. DNA for the CDR3: TGTGCCAGCAGACAGCAATATGGCTACACCTTC.

The chain uses TRBV3-1 (or the pseudogene TRBV3-2) and TRBJ2-5, with 10 bases that match TRBD1. Germline loops: CDR1 LGHDT, CDR2 YNNKEL (reference sequence). This CDR3 contains 18 residues. The ends lost 1 base at V and 1 base at J; junction bases unmatched: 9. The CDR3 nucleotides read TGTGCCAGCAGCCAAGTAGGACAGGGGGGAGGTGGCCAAGAGACCCAGTACTTC. Translating it yields CASSQVGQGGGGQETQYF.

The chain couples TRBV11-2 to TRBJ2-1; no clear D gene. From germline, CDR1 is SGHAT and CDR2 FQNNGV. Trimming took 1 base from V and 1 from J, leaving 5 bases between them. This CDR3 is 14 amino acids long. The CDR3 loop reads CASSLAGSYNEQFF. In DNA form, the CDR3 reads TGTGCCAGCAGCTTAGCAGGATCCTACAATGAGCAGTTCTTC.

J is TRBJ1-4 and V is TRBV2; D remains ambiguous. Trimming cost V 0 bases and J 1 base, with 9 bases left between them. The CDR3 length is 16 residues. Germline V gene data show CDR1 as SNHLY and CDR2 as FYNNEI. CDR3 in DNA: TGTGCCAGCAGTGAAGCGGGCACGGAAACTAATGAAAAACTGTTTTTT. It codes for CASSEAGTETNEKLFF.

The gene calls are TRBV5-5 and TRBJ2-1; D gene uncertain. Trimming removed 1 base from V and 7 bases from J, with 6 bases in between. Germline V lookup: CDR1 SGHKS, CDR2 YYEKEE (reference sequence). This CDR3 is 12 amino acids long. This CDR3 reads CASSLNWNEQFF. The DNA of the CDR3 is TGTGCCAGCAGCTTGAATTGGAATGAGCAGTTCTTC.

The chain has TRBV7-8 and TRBJ2-1, with TRBD1 matching over 7 bases. The junction had 4 bases not matched to a gene; V was cut back by 1 base and J by 1 base. Germline V gene data show CDR1 as SGHVS and CDR2 as FQNEAQ. CDR3 length: 16 amino acids. The CDR3 nucleotides are TGTGCCAGCAGCTTAGGAGGGACAGCATCCTACAATGAGCAGTTCTTC. Residues: CASSLGGTASYNEQFF.

The gene calls are TRBV15 and TRBJ2-3; weak D call: TRBD2 (5 bases). The CDR3 length is 16 residues. Between the trimmed V and J ends, which lost 3 bases and 0 bases, there was a span of 13 bases. Germline V gives CDR1 LNHNV, CDR2 YYDKDF (reference sequence). The CDR3 protein is CATSSPTKLSTDTQYF. In DNA form, the CDR3 reads TGTGCCACCAGCAGCCCGACTAAACTCAGCACAGATACGCAGTATTTT.

The chain combines TRBV3-1 (or the pseudogene TRBV3-2) with TRBJ2-3; 9 bases match TRBD2. V shed 1 base, J shed 3 bases, and the junction held 8 bases outside the gene matches. The germline V gene has CDR1 LGHDT and CDR2 YNNKEL (reference sequence). The CDR3 is 17 amino acids. CDR3 in DNA: TGTGCCAGCAGCCAAGCCCGAAGCGGGAGGAGGACAGATACGCAGTATTTT. Residues: CASSQARSGRRTDTQYF.

This clone was observed a few times. The CDR3 sequence: CASSLAVGLSGETQYF. The CDR3, as DNA: TGTGCCAGCAGCTTAGCTGTAGGACTCTCGGGGGAGACCCAGTACTTC. This sequence joins TRBV7-8 and TRBJ2-5, with TRBD2 as a possible D gene (5 bases). CDR3 length: 16 amino acids. Trimming removed 0 bases from V and 5 bases from J, with 16 bases in between. Germline values: CDR1 SGHVS, CDR2 FQNEAQ.

The J gene is TRBJ2-1, the V gene TRBV7-6, with a possible D match to TRBD2 (7 bases). The length of the CDR3 is 15 residues. V dropped 7 bases and J dropped 4 bases, with 17 bases sitting between them. Germline V gene sequence: CDR1 SGHVS, CDR2 FNYEAQ. The CDR3 is CASTRGGEGYNEQFF. The CDR3 DNA sequence: TGTGCCAGCACGCGCGGGGGCGAGGGATACAATGAGCAGTTCTTC. The variable domain in full, completed from reference TRBV7-6 and TRBJ2-1, reads GAGVSQSPRYKVTKRGQDVALRCDPISGHVSLYWYRQALGQGPEFLTYFNYEAQQDKSGLPNDRFSAERPEGSISTLTIQRTEQRDSAMYRCASTRGGEGYNEQFFGPGTRLTVL.

This clone was counted a single time. The chain carries TRBV5-1 and TRBJ1-4; perhaps TRBD1 as D (6 bases). The CDR3 spans 14 residues. Germline V gene sequence: CDR1 SGHRS, CDR2 YFSETQ. V was pared by 6 bases and J by 7 bases, with 16 bases between. In DNA, the CDR3 is TGCGCCAGCACCCCGGGGGGCCTGGGTGAAAAACTGTTTTTT. This sequence encodes CASTPGGLGEKLFF.

This chain connects TRBV6-5 to TRBJ2-5; TRBD1 is a possible D gene (6 bases). Germline V lookup: CDR1 MNHEY, CDR2 SVGAGI. The length of the CDR3 is 13 residues. Trimming left V 5 bases short and J 3 bases short, with 10 bases between. CDR3 sequence reads: CASSPGTKETQYF. The CDR3 nucleotides read TGTGCCAGCAGTCCGGGGACAAAAGAGACCCAGTACTTC.

The rearrangement uses TRBV30 and TRBJ1-2; D is undetermined. Germline CDR1 is GTSNPN and CDR2 is SVGIG (reference sequence). This CDR3 has 14 residues. V lost 0 bases and J lost 1, with 9 bases in between. The DNA of the CDR3 is TGTGCCTGGAGTGTACGAAGGGTTAACTATGGCTACACCTTC. As protein: CAWSVRRVNYGYTF.

This clone was counted once. The V call is TRBV9, the J call TRBJ1-6; TRBD1 matches at 9 bases. The CDR3 spans 16 residues. The ends lost 0 bases at V and 9 bases at J; junction bases unmatched: 7. The germline V gene has CDR1 SGDLS and CDR2 YYNGEE. CDR3 region: CASSVGGTGIFSPLHF. The CDR3 region has the DNA TGTGCCAGCAGCGTAGGAGGGACAGGGATTTTTTCACCCCTCCACTTT.

This chain uses TRBV18 with TRBJ2-7, with D hard to call. CDR3 length equals 13 residues. Germline V gene data show CDR1 as KGHSH and CDR2 as LQKENI. V was pared by 1 base and J by 2 bases, with 6 bases between. The CDR3 DNA reads TGTGCCAGCTCACCACGCGCAGCCTACGAGCAGTACTTC. Amino acids: CASSPRAAYEQYF.

The chain recombines TRBV19 with TRBJ2-3, with TRBD2 as a possible D gene (7 bases). Germline lookup yields CDR1 LNHDA and CDR2 SQIVND (reference sequence). The CDR3 sequence is 15 residues long. V shed 7 bases and J shed 0 bases, with 14 bases lying between them. CDR3 DNA sequence: TGTGCCAGTACCGAAGCGGGGACAAGCACAGATACGCAGTATTTT. Protein: CASTEAGTSTDTQYF.

The chain couples TRBV9 to TRBJ1-4, with D possibly being TRBD1 (5 bases). The CDR3 is made up of 14 amino acids. The germline V and J ends were trimmed by 2 bases and 7 bases, with 12 bases remaining between them. Per germline, CDR1 SGDLS and CDR2 YYNGEE. CDR3 residues: CASSVDSTSEKLFF. As DNA, the CDR3 is TGTGCCAGCAGCGTCGACAGTACAAGTGAAAAACTGTTTTTT.

This chain connects TRBV10-1 to TRBJ2-7; weak D call: TRBD1 (8 bases). In germline, CDR1 is WNHNN, CDR2 SYGVQD (reference sequence). The CDR3 has 16 amino acids. Trimming took off 5 bases at V and 3 bases at J, with 20 bases between the two ends. Here the CDR3 reads CASSSNRGGLFYEQYF. The CDR3 coding sequence is TGCGCCAGCAGTTCGAACAGGGGGGGTCTTTTCTACGAGCAGTACTTC.

Written as DNA, the CDR3 is TGCGCCAGCAGCTTGACTAGCGGGACCAACAATGAGCAGTTCTTC. Protein: CASSLTSGTNNEQFF. V usage is TRBV5-1 and J usage is TRBJ2-1; 10 nucleotides align to TRBD2. There are 15 residues in the CDR3. CDR1 and CDR2 from the germline V gene are SGHRS and YFSETQ. Losses at the gene ends were 1 base for V and 5 bases for J; bases not matched to a gene: 3.

The V and J genes are TRBV28 and TRBJ1-5; 8 nucleotides align to TRBD1. Germline trimming cut 7 bases from V and 1 base from J; bases unmatched to any gene: 6. The germline V gene has CDR1 MDHEN and CDR2 SYDVKM. This CDR3 has 15 residues. The CDR3 nucleotides read TGTGCCAGCAACCCACAGGGGGGAAGCAATCAGCCCCAGCATTTT. It encodes CASNPQGGSNQPQHF.

The chain combines TRBV19 with TRBJ1-5; D ambiguous. Trimming took off 8 bases at V and 3 bases at J, with 11 bases between the two ends. Germline lookup yields CDR1 LNHDA and CDR2 SQIVND (reference sequence). The CDR3 is made up of 13 amino acids. Written as DNA, the CDR3 is TGTGCCAGTGACCGGGCCCTCAATCAGCCCCAGCATTTT. Amino acid sequence: CASDRALNQPQHF.

The gene calls are TRBV5-1 and TRBJ2-2, with D unresolved. Deletions cut 1 base from V and 2 bases from J, with 9 bases between. CDR3 length equals 15 residues. From germline, CDR1 is SGHRS and CDR2 YFSETQ. The chain's CDR3 is CASSLLHPNTGELFF. DNA for the CDR3: TGCGCCAGCAGCTTGCTTCACCCTAACACCGGGGAGCTGTTTTTT.